This T cell receptor beta chain came from a study of blood T cell repertoires in COVID-19. CDR1 is ENHRY and CDR2 is SYGVKD in the germline V gene. The trim removed 0 bases at V and 8 bases at J, leaving 5 bases unmatched. The CDR3 is 15 amino acids. The table came from immunoSEQ multiplex PCR; TCRdb's copy has only in-frame clones and leaves some out. The profile shows approximately 440,000 clones, about nine tenths of them singletons. Followed over time, Seattle patients had been enrolled while infection was active. This sequence was found in a woman aged 45-65 years with COVID-19, enrolled during active disease. V usage is TRBV10-3 and J usage is TRBJ2-1; 9 positions agree with TRBD2. The sequenced material came from peripheral blood. The CDR3 DNA is TGTGCCATCAGTGAGTCGGCGGGGGGGCCCTATGAGCAGTTCTTC. Protein sequence: CAISESAGGPYEQFF.